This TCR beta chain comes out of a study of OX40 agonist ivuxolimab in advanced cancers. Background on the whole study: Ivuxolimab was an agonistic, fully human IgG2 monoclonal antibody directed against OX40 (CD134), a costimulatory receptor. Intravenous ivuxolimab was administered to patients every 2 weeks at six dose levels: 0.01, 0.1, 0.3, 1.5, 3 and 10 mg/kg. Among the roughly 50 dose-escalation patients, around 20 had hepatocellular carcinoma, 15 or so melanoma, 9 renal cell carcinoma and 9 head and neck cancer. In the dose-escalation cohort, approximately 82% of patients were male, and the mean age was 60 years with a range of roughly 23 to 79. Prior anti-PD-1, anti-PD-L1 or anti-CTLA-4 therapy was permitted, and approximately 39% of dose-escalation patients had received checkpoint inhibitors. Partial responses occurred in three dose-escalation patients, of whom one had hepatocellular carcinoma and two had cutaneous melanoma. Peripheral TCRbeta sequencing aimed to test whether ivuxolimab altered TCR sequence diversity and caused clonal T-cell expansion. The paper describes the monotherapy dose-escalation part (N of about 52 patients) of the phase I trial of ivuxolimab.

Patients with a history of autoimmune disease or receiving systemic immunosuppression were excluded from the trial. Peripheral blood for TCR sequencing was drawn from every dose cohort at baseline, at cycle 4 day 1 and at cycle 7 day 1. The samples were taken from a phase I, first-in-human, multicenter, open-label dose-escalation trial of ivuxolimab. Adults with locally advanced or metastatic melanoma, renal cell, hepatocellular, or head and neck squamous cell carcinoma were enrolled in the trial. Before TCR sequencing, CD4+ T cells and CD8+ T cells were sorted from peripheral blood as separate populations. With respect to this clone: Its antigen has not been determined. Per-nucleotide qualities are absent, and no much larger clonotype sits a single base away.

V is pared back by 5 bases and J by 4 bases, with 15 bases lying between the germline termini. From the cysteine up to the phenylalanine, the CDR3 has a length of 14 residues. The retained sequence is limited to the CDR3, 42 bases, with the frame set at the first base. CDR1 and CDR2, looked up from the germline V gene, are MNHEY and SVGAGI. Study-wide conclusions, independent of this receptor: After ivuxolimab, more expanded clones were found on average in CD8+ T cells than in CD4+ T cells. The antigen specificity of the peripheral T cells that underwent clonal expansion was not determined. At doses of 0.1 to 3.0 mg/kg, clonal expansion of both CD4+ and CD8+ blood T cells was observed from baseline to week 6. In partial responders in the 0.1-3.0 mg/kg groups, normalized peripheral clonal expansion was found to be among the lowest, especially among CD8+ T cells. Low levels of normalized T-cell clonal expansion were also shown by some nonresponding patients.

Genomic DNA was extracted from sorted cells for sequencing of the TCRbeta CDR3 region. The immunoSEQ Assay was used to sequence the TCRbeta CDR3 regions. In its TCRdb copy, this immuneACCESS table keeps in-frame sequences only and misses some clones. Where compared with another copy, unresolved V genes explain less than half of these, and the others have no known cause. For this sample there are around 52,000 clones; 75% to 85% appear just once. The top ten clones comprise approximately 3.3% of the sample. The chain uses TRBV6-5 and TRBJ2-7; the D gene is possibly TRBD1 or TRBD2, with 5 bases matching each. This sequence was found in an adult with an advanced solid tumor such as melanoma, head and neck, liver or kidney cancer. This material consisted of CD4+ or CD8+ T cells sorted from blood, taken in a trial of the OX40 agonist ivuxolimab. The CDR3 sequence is CASSVGGTAYEQYF. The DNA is TGTGCCAGCAGTGTTGGGGGAACGGCGTACGAGCAGTACTTC.